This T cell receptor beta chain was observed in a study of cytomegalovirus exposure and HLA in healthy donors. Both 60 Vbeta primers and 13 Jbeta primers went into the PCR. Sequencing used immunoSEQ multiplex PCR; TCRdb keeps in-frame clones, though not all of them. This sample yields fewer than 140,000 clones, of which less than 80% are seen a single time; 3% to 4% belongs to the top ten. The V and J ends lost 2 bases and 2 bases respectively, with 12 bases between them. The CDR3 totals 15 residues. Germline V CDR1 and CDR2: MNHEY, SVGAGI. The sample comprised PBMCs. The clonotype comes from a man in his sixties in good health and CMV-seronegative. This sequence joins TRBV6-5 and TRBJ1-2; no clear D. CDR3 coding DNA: TGTGCCAGCAGTTACACGGGCAGAGGGAACTATGGCTACACCTTC. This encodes CASSYTGRGNYGYTF.